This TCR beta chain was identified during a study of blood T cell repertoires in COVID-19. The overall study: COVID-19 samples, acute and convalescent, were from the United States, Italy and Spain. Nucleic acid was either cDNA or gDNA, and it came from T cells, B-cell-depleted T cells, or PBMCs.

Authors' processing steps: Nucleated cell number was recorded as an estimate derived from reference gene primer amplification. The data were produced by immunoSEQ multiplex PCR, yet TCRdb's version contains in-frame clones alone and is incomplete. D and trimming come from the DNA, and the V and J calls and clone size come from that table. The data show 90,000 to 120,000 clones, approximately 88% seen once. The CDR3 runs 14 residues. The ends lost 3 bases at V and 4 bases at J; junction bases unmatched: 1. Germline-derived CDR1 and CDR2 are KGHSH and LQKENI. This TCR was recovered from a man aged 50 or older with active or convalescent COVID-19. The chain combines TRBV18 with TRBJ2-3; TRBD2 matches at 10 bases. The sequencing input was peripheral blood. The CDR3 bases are TGTGCCAGCTCACCTAGCGGGAGGTCAGATACGCAGTATTTT. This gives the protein CASSPSGRSDTQYF.